This T cell receptor beta chain was identified during a study of chemoradiotherapy in HPV16-positive cancers. Study overall: Candidate HPV-specific clones and shared TCR motifs came from a couple of HPV16-positive patients.

Overall study results and limits: For HPV16-positive patients, expanding HPV-responsive T cells associated with longer recurrence-free survival. Candidate HPV-specific clones and E7-related TCR motifs grew in tumor during treatment.

As to this clone: Its target is not known.

Repertoires were generated with immunoSEQ multiplex PCR, while TCRdb's copy carries only in-frame clones and drops some. The table has fewer than 6,500 clones, around 83% seen once. The CDR3 contains 15 residues. Trimming took off 1 base at V and 5 bases at J, with 9 bases between the two ends. In germline, CDR1 is MGHRA, CDR2 YSYEKL. This sequence was found in a human donor with HPV-associated anogenital cancer. The sequenced sample was tumor tissue, obtained from a patient who underwent chemoradiotherapy. The genes are TRBV4-1 and TRBJ1-6; D remains ambiguous. CDR3 in DNA: TGCGCCAGCAGCCAAGGCCACGGAAATAATTCACCCCTCCACTTT. Residues: CASSQGHGNNSPLHF.